Presented here are 17 T cell receptor beta chains from one specimen sequenced in a study of blood T cell repertoires in COVID-19. Measured with immunoSEQ multiplex PCR; TCRdb has only the in-frame clones, and not every one. The data contain 200,000 to 300,000 clones, around 90% of them singletons. The sample consisted of peripheral blood. The source is a human donor in a cohort sampled during active COVID-19.

This chain joins TRBV19 and TRBJ1-1, with TRBD1 identical over 7 bases. V trimming: 4 bases; J trimming: 5 bases; junction bases outside the gene matches: 4. The CDR3 has 13 residues. Germline V CDR1 and CDR2: LNHDA, SQIVND (reference sequence). Written as DNA, the CDR3 is TGTGCCAGTAGTAAGGGGGCGCGAACTGAAGCTTTCTTT. This sequence encodes CASSKGARTEAFF.

The chain couples TRBV19 to TRBJ1-2; perhaps TRBD1 as D (6 bases). From germline, CDR1 is LNHDA and CDR2 SQIVND (reference sequence). V was pared by 7 bases and J by 0 bases, with 12 bases between. The CDR3 contains 14 residues. The CDR3 DNA follows: TGTGCCAGTACCTCGGACAGTTCTAACTATGGCTACACCTTC. It encodes CASTSDSSNYGYTF.

The rearrangement links TRBV20-1 to TRBJ2-5; D unclear. The CDR3 runs 13 residues. V lost 3 bases and J lost 0, with 8 bases in between. CDR1 is DFQATT, CDR2 SNEGSKA, per germline (reference sequence). CDR3 bases: TGCAGTGCTAGTGGTCAGAACCAAGAGACCCAGTACTTC. Translated: CSASGQNQETQYF.

The chain combines TRBV6-1 with TRBJ2-7; 14 nucleotides match TRBD2. CDR1 MNHNS and CDR2 SASEGT come from the germline V gene. This CDR3 spans 17 amino acids. Trimming removed 3 bases from V and 3 bases from J; junction bases left unmatched: 7. The CDR3 DNA reads as TGTGCCAGCAGTGAGGAAGGGACTAGCGGGAGCCTCTACGAGCAGTACTTC. Encoded protein: CASSEEGTSGSLYEQYF.

The chain links TRBV5-6 to TRBJ2-7, with D tentatively TRBD2 (6 bases). This CDR3 is built from 15 residues. Germline V gene sequence: CDR1 SGHDT, CDR2 YYEEEE. The V end lost 0 bases, the J end lost 5 bases, and 15 bases lay between the germline ends. The CDR3 spells CASSLATGVTHEQYF. In DNA form, the CDR3 reads TGTGCCAGCAGCTTGGCAACGGGAGTTACCCACGAGCAGTACTTC.

V gene TRBV28 combines with J gene TRBJ2-6; 7 nucleotides line up with TRBD2. The CDR3 is 16 residues long. Germline values: CDR1 MDHEN, CDR2 SYDVKM. The CDR3 protein is CAVGGSDDSGANVLTF. For the CDR3, the DNA is TGTGCTGTGGGGGGGTCAGACGACTCTGGGGCCAACGTCCTGACTTTC. Looking up the rest from reference TRBV28 and TRBJ2-6 gives the full variable domain: DVKVTQSSRYLVKRTGEKVFLECVQDMDHENMFWYRQDPGLGLRLIYFSYDVKMKEKGDIPEGYSVSREKKERFSLILESASTNQTSMYLCAVGGSDDSGANVLTFGAGSRLTVL.

V and J are TRBV28 and TRBJ1-1; D remains unclear. CDR1 and CDR2 from the germline V gene are MDHEN and SYDVKM. The CDR3 runs 11 residues. Trimming removed 7 bases at V and 4 bases at J, with 7 bases between. The CDR3 spells CASKSGTEAFF. The CDR3 bases are TGTGCCAGCAAGAGCGGCACTGAAGCTTTCTTT. The variable domain in full, with the rest retrieved from reference TRBV28 and TRBJ1-1, is DVKVTQSSRYLVKRTGEKVFLECVQDMDHENMFWYRQDPGLGLRLIYFSYDVKMKEKGDIPEGYSVSREKKERFSLILESASTNQTSMYLCASKSGTEAFFGQGTRLTVV.

This clone has a single count. The CDR3 DNA is TGTGCCAGCAGTGCCCTCCCACCGGGACAGGGAAGCTCTGGAAACACCATATATTTT. The encoded protein is CASSALPPGQGSSGNTIYF. V is TRBV6-1 and J is TRBJ1-3; 9 positions agree with TRBD1. The J segment lost 0 bases and the V segment lost 4 bases, leaving 13 bases of the junction unmatched. CDR3 length equals 19 residues. Germline CDR1 and CDR2: MNHNS and SASEGT.

J is TRBJ2-4 and V is TRBV6-2 or TRBV6-3; 9 bases line up with TRBD2. V was pared by 0 bases and J by 0 bases, with 9 bases of the junction left unmatched. The CDR3 totals 19 residues. The germline CDR1 and CDR2 sequences are MNHEY and SVGEGT. CDR3 amino acids: CASSYSIAGDLIAKNIQYF. For the CDR3, the DNA is TGTGCCAGCAGTTACTCGATAGCGGGGGACTTGATAGCCAAAAACATTCAGTACTTC.

This chain connects TRBV12-3 or TRBV12-4 to TRBJ2-1, with 7 bases aligning to TRBD1. V trimming: 6 bases; J trimming: 2 bases; junction bases outside the gene matches: 1. The CDR3 totals 13 residues. The CDR3, as DNA: TGTGCCAGCAGCAGGGGGACCTACAATGAGCAGTTCTTC. Translation gives CASSRGTYNEQFF.

The chain employs TRBV19 and TRBJ2-3, with 8 bases fitting TRBD2. The V segment lost 3 bases and the J segment 9 bases; nucleotides outside the gene matches: 14. Germline assignment: CDR1 LNHDA and CDR2 SQIVND (reference sequence). The CDR3 covers 16 residues. CDR3 DNA: TGTGCCAGTAGTATGAAGCGGGGGCCTTCTCTTCGCACGCAGTATTTT. As protein: CASSMKRGPSLRTQYF.

This clone was seen a handful of times. The rearrangement links TRBV6-4 to TRBJ1-1; D not certain. Germline V lookup: CDR1 MRHNA, CDR2 SNTAGT. CDR3 length equals 13 residues. Trimming left V 2 bases short and J 1 base short, with 5 bases between. Here the CDR3 reads CASSDEANTEAFF. The CDR3 region has the DNA TGTGCCAGCAGTGACGAGGCGAACACTGAAGCTTTCTTT.

V is TRBV28 and J is TRBJ1-4; D might be TRBD1 (5 bases). Germline V CDR1 and CDR2: MDHEN, SYDVKM. V gave up 6 bases and J gave up 0 bases, with 11 bases separating them. There are 15 residues in the CDR3. The CDR3 protein is CASSVQVATNEKLFF. CDR3 DNA sequence: TGTGCCAGCAGCGTACAGGTTGCAACTAATGAAAAACTGTTTTTT.

The V and J genes are TRBV27 and TRBJ2-7; D gene uncertain. Germline assignment: CDR1 MNHEY and CDR2 SMNVEV (reference sequence). The CDR3 is 14 residues long. Trimming left V 4 bases short and J 6 bases short, with 16 bases between. The DNA for the CDR3 is TGTGCCAGCAGTTCAACCCCCTACGGTCGCGAGCAGTACTTC. Translated: CASSSTPYGREQYF.

This sequence joins TRBV15 and TRBJ1-5; D is ambiguous. This CDR3 spans 15 amino acids. The germline CDR1 and CDR2 sequences are LNHNV and YYDKDF (reference sequence). Trimming shortened V by 5 bases and J by 3 bases, and 14 bases separated the two germline ends. CDR3 bases: TGTGCCACCAGCCTCCGGGCGGGAGTCAATCAGCCCCAGCATTTT. Protein: CATSLRAGVNQPQHF. Drawing the rest from reference TRBV15 and TRBJ1-5, the complete variable domain is DAMVIQNPRYQVTQFGKPVTLSCSQTLNHNVMYWYQQKSSQAPKLLFHYYDKDFNNEADTPDNFQSRRPNTSFCFLDIRSPGLGDTAMYLCATSLRAGVNQPQHFGDGTRLSIL.

The rearrangement links TRBV5-1 to TRBJ1-6, with D possibly being TRBD1 (5 bases). V dropped 0 bases and J dropped 7 bases, with 8 bases sitting between them. Germline assignment: CDR1 SGHRS and CDR2 YFSETQ. The CDR3 totals 14 residues. The CDR3 loop reads CASSLDGGNSPLHF. The CDR3 coding sequence is TGCGCCAGCAGCTTGGACGGGGGGAATTCACCCCTCCACTTT.

This sequence joins TRBV9 and TRBJ1-5; D is unresolved. The CDR3 extends over 14 amino acids. V was pared by 4 bases and J by 4 bases, with 12 bases between. The germline CDR1 and CDR2 sequences are SGDLS and YYNGEE. CDR3 DNA sequence: TGTGCCAGCAGCTCATCGGGGTGGAATCAGCCCCAGCATTTT. Protein sequence: CASSSSGWNQPQHF.